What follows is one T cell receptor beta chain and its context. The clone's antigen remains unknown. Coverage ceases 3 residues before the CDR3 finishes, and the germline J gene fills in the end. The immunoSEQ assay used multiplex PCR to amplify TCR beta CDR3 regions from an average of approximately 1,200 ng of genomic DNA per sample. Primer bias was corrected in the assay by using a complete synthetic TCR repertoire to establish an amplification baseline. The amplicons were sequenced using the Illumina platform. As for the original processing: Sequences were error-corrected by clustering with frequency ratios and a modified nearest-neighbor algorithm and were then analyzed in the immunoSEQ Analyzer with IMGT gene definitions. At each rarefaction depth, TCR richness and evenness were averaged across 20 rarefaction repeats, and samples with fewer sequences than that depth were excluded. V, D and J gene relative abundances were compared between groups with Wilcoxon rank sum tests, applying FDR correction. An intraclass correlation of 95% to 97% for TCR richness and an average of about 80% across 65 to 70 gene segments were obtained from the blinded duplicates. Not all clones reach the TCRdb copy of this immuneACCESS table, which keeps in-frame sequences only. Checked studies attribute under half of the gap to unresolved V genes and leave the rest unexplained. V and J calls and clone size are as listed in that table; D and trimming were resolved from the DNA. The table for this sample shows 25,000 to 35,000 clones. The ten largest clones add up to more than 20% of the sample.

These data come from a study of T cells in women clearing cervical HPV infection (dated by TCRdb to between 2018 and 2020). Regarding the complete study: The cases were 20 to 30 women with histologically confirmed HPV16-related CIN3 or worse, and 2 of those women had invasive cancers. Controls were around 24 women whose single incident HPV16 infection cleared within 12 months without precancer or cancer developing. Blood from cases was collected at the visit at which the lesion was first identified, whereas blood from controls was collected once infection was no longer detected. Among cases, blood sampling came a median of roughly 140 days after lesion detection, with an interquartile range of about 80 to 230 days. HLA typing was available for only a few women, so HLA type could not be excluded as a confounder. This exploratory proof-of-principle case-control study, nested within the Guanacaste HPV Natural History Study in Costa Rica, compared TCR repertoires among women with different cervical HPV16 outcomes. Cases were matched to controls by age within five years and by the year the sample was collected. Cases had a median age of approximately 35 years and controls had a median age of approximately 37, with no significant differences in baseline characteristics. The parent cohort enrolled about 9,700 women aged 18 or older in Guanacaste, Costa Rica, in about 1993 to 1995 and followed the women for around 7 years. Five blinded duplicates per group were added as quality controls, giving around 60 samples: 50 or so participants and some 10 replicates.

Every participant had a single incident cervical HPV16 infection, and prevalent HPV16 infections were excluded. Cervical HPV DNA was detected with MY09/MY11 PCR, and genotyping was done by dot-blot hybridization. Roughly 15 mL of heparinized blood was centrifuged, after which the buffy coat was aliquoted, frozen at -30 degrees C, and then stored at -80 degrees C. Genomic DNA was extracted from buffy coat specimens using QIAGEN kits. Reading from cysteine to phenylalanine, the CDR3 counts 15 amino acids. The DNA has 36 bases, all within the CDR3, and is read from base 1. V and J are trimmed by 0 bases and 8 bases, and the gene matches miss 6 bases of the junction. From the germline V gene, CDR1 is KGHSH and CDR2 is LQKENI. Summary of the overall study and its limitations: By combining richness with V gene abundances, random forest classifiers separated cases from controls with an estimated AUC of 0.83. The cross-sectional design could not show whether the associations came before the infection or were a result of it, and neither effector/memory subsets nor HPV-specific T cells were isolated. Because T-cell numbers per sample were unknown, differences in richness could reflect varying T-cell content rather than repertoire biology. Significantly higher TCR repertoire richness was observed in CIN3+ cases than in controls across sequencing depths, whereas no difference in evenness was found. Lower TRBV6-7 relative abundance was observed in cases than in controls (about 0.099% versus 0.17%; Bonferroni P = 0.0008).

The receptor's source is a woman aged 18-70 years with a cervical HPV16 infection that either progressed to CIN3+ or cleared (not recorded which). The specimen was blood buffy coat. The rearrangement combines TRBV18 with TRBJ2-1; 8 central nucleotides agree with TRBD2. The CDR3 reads CASSPPMRAGDEQFF. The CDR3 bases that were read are TGTGCCAGCTCACCACCAATGAGAGCGGGAGATGAG.